This record concerns one T cell receptor (beta chain) sequence. Tregs were sorted as CD4+CD25+CD127-/low cells. The CDR3 has 14 amino acids. V was shortened by 1 base and J by 1 base, with 8 bases between the two germline ends. Germline V CDR1 and CDR2: LNHNV, YYDKDF (reference sequence). TCRdb re-analysed the 5' RACE reads in MiXCR, keeping a single row per CDR3 protein. The sample has tens of thousands of distinct CDR3 sequences, over 25% seen once; the top ten hold less than 2.5%. This clonotype was obtained from a female donor with breast cancer. Input material: tumor-infiltrating Tregs sorted from the breast tumor. The chain carries TRBV15 and TRBJ2-7, with D perhaps TRBD1 (6 bases). CDR3 residues: CATSRVQGSYEQYF. CDR3 sequence (DNA): TGTGCCACCAGCAGAGTGCAGGGGTCCTACGAGCAGTACTTC. The whole variable domain, filled in from reference TRBV15 and TRBJ2-7, reads DAMVIQNPRYQVTQFGKPVTLSCSQTLNHNVMYWYQQKSSQAPKLLFHYYDKDFNNEADTPDNFQSRRPNTSFCFLDIRSPGLGDTAMYLCATSRVQGSYEQYFGPGTRLTVT.